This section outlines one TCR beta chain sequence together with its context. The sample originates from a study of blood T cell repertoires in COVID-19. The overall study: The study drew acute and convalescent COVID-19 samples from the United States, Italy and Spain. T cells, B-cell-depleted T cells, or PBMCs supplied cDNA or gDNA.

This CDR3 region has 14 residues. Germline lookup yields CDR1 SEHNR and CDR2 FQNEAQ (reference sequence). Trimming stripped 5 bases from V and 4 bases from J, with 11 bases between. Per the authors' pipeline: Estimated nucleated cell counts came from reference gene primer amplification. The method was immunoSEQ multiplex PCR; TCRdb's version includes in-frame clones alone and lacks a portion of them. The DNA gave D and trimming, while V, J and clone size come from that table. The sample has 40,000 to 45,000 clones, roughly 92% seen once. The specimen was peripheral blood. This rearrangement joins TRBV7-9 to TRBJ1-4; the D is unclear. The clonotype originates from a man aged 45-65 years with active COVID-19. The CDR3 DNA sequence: TGTGCCAGCAGCGTTACGAGGAGTAATGAAAAACTGTTTTTT. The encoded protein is CASSVTRSNEKLFF.